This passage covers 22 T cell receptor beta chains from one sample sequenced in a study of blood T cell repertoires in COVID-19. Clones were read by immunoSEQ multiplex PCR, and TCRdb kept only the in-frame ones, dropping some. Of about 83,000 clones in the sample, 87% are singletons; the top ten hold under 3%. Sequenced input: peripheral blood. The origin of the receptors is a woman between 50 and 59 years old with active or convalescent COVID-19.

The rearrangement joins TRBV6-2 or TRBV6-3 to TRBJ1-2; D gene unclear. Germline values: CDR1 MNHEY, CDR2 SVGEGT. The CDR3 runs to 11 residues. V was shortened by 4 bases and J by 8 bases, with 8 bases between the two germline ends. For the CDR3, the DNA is TGTGCCAGCAGTTCAGCGAGCGGCTACACCTTC. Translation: CASSSASGYTF.

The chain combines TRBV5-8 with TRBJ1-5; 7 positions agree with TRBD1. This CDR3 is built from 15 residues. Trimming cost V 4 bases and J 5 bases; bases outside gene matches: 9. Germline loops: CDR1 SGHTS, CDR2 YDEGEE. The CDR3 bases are TGTGCCAGCAGCCTCGGGACAGTCCCGGATCAGCCCCAGCATTTT. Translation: CASSLGTVPDQPQHF.

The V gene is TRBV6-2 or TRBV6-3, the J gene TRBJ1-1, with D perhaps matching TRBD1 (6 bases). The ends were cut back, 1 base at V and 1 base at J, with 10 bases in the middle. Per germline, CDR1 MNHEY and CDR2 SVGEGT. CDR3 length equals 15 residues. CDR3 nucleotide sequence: TGTGCCAGCAGTTACTTGACGGGACAGAACACTGAAGCTTTCTTT. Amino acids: CASSYLTGQNTEAFF.

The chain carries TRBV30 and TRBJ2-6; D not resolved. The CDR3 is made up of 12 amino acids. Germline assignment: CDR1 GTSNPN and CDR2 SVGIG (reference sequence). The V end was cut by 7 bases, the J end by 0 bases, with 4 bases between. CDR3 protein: CASFSGANVLTF. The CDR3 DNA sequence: TGTGCCTCCTTCTCTGGGGCCAACGTCCTGACTTTC.

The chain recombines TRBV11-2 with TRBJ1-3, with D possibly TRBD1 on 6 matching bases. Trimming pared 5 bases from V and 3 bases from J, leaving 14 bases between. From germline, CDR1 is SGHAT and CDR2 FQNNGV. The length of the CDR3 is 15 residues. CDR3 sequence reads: CASSPVRGIGNTIYF. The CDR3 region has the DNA TGTGCCAGCAGCCCCGTCAGGGGAATTGGAAACACCATATATTTT.

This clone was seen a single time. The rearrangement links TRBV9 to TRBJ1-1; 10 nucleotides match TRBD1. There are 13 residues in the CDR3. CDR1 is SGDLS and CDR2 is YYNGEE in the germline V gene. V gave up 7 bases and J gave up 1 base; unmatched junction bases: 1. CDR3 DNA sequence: TGTGCCAGCGACAGGGGGCCGAACACTGAAGCTTTCTTT. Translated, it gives CASDRGPNTEAFF.

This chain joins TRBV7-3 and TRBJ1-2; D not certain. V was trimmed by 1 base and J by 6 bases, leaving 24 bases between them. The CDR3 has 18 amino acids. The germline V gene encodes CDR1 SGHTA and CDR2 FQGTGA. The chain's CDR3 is CASSLRSGDTGSQHGYTF. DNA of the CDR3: TGTGCCAGCAGCTTAAGGAGTGGAGATACGGGATCTCAACATGGCTACACCTTC.

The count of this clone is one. As DNA, the CDR3 is TGCGCCAGCAGACACGCTTTTTCCCGGGACAGGGGAAGGAACACTGAAGCTTTCTTT. The encoded protein is CASRHAFSRDRGRNTEAFF. The chain joins TRBV4-1 to TRBJ1-1; 10 bases match TRBD1. The CDR3 covers 19 residues. Trimming removed 6 bases from V and 1 base from J; junction bases left unmatched: 17. Germline V gene data show CDR1 as MGHRA and CDR2 as YSYEKL.

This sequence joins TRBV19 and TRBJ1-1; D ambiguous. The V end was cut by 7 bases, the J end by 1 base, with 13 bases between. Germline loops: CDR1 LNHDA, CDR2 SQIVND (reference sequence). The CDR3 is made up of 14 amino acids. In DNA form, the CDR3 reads TGTGCCAGTAATTTTGGGCGGGGGAACACTGAAGCTTTCTTT. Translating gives CASNFGRGNTEAFF. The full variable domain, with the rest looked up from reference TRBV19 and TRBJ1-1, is DGGITQSPKYLFRKEGQNVTLSCEQNLNHDAMYWYRQDPGQGLRLIYYSQIVNDFQKGDIAEGYSVSREKKESFPLTVTSAQKNPTAFYLCASNFGRGNTEAFFGQGTRLTVV.

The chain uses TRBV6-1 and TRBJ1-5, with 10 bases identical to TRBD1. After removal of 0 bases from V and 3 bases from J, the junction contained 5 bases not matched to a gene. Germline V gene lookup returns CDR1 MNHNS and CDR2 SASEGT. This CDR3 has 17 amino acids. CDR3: CASSEARTGGFNQPQHF. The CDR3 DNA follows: TGTGCCAGCAGTGAAGCAAGGACAGGGGGTTTCAATCAGCCCCAGCATTTT.

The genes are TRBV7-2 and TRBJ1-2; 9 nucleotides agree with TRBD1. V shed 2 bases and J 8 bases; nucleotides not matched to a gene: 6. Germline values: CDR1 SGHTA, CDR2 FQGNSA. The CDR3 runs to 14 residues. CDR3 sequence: CASSLPGTGKGYTF. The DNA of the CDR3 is TGTGCCAGCAGCTTACCAGGGACAGGGAAAGGCTACACCTTC.

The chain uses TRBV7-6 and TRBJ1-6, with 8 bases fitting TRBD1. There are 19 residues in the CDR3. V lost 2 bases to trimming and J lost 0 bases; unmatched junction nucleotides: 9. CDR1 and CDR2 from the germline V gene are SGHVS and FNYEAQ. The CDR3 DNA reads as TGTGCCAGCAGCTTACCAGGGGGCCTGTTGGGCTCCTATAATTCACCCCTCCACTTT. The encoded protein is CASSLPGGLLGSYNSPLHF.

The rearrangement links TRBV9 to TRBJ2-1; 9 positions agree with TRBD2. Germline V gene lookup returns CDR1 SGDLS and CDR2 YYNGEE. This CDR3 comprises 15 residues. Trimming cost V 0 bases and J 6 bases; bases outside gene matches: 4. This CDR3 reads CASSVVAGGPNEQFF. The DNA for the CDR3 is TGTGCCAGCAGCGTAGTGGCGGGGGGGCCCAATGAGCAGTTCTTC.

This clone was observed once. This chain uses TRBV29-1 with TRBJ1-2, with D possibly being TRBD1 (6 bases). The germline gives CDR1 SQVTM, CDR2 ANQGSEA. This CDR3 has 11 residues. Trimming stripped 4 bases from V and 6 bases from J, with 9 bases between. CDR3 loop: CSVGTGHGYTF. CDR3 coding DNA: TGCAGCGTTGGAACAGGGCATGGCTACACCTTC.

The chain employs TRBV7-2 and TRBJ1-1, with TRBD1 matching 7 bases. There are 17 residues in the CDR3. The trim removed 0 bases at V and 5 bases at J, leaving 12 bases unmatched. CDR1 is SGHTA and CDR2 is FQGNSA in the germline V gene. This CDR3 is CASSLARHRGFRTEAFF. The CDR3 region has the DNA TGTGCCAGCAGCTTAGCCCGGCACAGGGGTTTTAGAACTGAAGCTTTCTTT.

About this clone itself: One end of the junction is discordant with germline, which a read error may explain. The CDR3 reads CASSSPTGGYTF. The CDR3 DNA follows: TGTGCCAGCTCATCACCTACAGGCGGCTACACCTTC. The chain uses TRBV18 and TRBJ1-2, with TRBD1 as a possible D gene (5 bases). The germline gives CDR1 KGHSH, CDR2 LQKENI. CDR3 size: 12 residues.

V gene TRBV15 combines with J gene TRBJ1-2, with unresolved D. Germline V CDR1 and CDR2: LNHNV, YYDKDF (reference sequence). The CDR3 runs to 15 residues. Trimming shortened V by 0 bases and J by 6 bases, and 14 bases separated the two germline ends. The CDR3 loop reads CATSRDRRREDGYTF. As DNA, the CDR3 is TGTGCCACCAGCAGAGATCGTAGGCGGGAGGATGGCTACACCTTC. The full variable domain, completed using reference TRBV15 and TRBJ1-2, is DAMVIQNPRYQVTQFGKPVTLSCSQTLNHNVMYWYQQKSSQAPKLLFHYYDKDFNNEADTPDNFQSRRPNTSFCFLDIRSPGLGDTAMYLCATSRDRRREDGYTFGSGTRLTVV.

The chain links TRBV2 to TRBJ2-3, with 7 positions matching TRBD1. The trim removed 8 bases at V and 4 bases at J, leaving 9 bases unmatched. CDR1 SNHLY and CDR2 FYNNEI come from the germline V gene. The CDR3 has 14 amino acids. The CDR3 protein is CASGQVKTADTQYF. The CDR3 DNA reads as TGTGCCAGCGGACAGGTGAAAACGGCAGATACGCAGTATTTT.

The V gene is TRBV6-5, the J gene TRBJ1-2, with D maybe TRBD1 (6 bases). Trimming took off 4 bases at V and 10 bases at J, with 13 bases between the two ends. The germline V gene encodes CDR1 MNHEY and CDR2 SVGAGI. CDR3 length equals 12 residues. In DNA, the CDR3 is TGTGCCAGCAGTTTCCCCAGGGGTGCCTACACCTTC. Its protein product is CASSFPRGAYTF.

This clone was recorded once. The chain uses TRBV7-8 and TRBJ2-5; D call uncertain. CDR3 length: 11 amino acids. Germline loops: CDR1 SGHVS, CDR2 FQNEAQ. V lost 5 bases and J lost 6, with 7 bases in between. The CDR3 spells CASSPEKTQYF. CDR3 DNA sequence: TGTGCCAGCAGCCCGGAGAAGACCCAGTACTTC.

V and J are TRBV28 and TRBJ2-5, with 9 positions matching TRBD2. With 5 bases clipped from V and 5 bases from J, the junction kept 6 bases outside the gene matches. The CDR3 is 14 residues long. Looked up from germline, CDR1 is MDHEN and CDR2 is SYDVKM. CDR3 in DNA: TGTGCCAGCAGTCCCGGACTAGCGATGGAGACCCAGTACTTC. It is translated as CASSPGLAMETQYF.

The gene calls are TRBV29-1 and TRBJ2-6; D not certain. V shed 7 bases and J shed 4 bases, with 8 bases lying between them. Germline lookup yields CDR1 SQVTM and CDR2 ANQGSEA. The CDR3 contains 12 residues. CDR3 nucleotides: TGCAGCGCCGCCGGGGGGGCCAACGTCCTGACTTTC. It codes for CSAAGGANVLTF.